Shown below are 26 T cell receptor beta chains from a single sample sequenced in a study of cytomegalovirus exposure and HLA in healthy donors. Researchers ran the PCR with 60 Vbeta and 13 Jbeta primers. Method: immunoSEQ multiplex PCR; TCRdb's copy keeps in-frame clones and lacks some. The sample records fewer than 150,000 clones, 66% being singletons. Sequences were obtained from PBMCs. The receptors stem from a human donor in good health.

About this clone itself: This CDR3 is also generated by other DNA sequences in the sample. V and J are TRBV5-5 and TRBJ2-7; 7 bases are shared with TRBD2. The germline V gene has CDR1 SGHKS and CDR2 YYEKEE (reference sequence). The V segment lost 0 bases and the J segment 2 bases; nucleotides outside the gene matches: 5. The CDR3 covers 15 residues. The CDR3 spells CASSLGGGGPYEQYF. For the CDR3, the DNA is TGTGCCAGCAGCTTGGGCGGGGGTGGGCCCTACGAGCAGTACTTC.

This clone was seen only a few times. V usage is TRBV7-6 and J usage is TRBJ2-7; TRBD2 aligns across 7 bases. The V segment lost 5 bases and the J segment 2 bases; nucleotides outside the gene matches: 15. Germline lookup yields CDR1 SGHVS and CDR2 FNYEAQ. This CDR3 has 17 amino acids. CDR3 nucleotide sequence: TGTGCCAGCAGCCCAGGGTGGCGGGGGAGGTTCCCCTACGAGCAGTACTTC. Translated: CASSPGWRGRFPYEQYF.

The DNA of the CDR3 is TGTGCCAGCAGCTCTCGGGGTCTAAGCGGGGCCTTAGCCAAAAACATTCAGTACTTC. Translating gives CASSSRGLSGALAKNIQYF. V and J are TRBV7-2 and TRBJ2-4; 7 nucleotides align to TRBD2. The CDR3 totals 19 residues. CDR1 and CDR2 from the germline V gene are SGHTA and FQGNSA. The J segment lost 0 bases and the V segment lost 4 bases, leaving 15 bases of the junction unmatched.

The chain recombines TRBV15 with TRBJ2-1; TRBD2 aligns across 11 bases. Germline V gene sequence: CDR1 LNHNV, CDR2 YYDKDF (reference sequence). The CDR3 covers 16 residues. The J segment lost 7 bases and the V segment lost 5 bases, leaving 10 bases of the junction unmatched. Written as DNA, the CDR3 is TGTGCCACCAGCTGGAAGACTAGCGGGATATTTAATGAGCAGTTCTTC. Its protein is CATSWKTSGIFNEQFF.

The sample holds a few counts of this clone. The V and J genes are TRBV20-1 and TRBJ1-2; D perhaps matches TRBD1 (5 bases). CDR1 and CDR2 (germline): DFQATT, SNEGSKA (reference sequence). V lost 6 bases and J 5 bases, leaving 10 bases between the germline ends. The CDR3 is made up of 11 amino acids. CDR3 residues: CSATQGYGYTF. CDR3 sequence (DNA): TGCAGTGCCACGCAGGGTTATGGCTACACCTTC.

The chain combines TRBV4-2 with TRBJ2-3; 7 positions match TRBD2. The CDR3 runs to 14 residues. Unmatched junction bases numbered 4, after V lost 2 bases and J lost 5 bases. Per the germline V gene, CDR1 is LGHNA and CDR2 is YNFKEQ. This chain's CDR3 is CASSQSSGRDTQYF. CDR3 DNA: TGTGCCAGCAGCCAATCTAGCGGAAGAGATACGCAGTATTTT.

V and J are TRBV7-9 and TRBJ2-7, with TRBD1 as a possible D gene (5 bases). The CDR3 spans 14 residues. Germline CDR1 SEHNR, CDR2 FQNEAQ (reference sequence). Between the trimmed V and J ends, which lost 4 bases and 2 bases, there was a span of 12 bases. In nucleotides, the CDR3 is TGTGCCAGCAGCTCTAACGACAGAGCCTACGAGCAGTACTTC. This gives the protein CASSSNDRAYEQYF.

This chain uses TRBV5-1 with TRBJ1-1, with D perhaps TRBD1 (5 bases). The CDR3 covers 14 residues. The V and J ends lost 3 bases and 5 bases respectively, with 14 bases between them. Per the germline V gene, CDR1 is SGHRS and CDR2 is YFSETQ. DNA of the CDR3: TGCGCCAGCAGCTGGGACGGGGAGGGGACTGAAGCTTTCTTT. The encoded protein is CASSWDGEGTEAFF.

The CDR3 reads CASSLDRENEQFF. The CDR3 DNA reads as TGTGCCAGCAGCTTGGACAGGGAAAATGAGCAGTTCTTC. This rearrangement joins TRBV5-4 to TRBJ2-1; D might be TRBD1 (6 bases). There are 13 residues in the CDR3. CDR1 is SGHNT, CDR2 YYREEE, per germline (reference sequence). Trimming pared 0 bases from V and 7 bases from J, leaving 8 bases between. Supplemented by reference TRBV5-4 and TRBJ2-1, the full variable domain reads ETGVTQSPTHLIKTRGQQVTLRCSSQSGHNTVSWYQQALGQGPQFIFQYYREEENGRGNFPPRFSGLQFPNYSSELNVNALELDDSALYLCASSLDRENEQFFGPGTRLTVL.

This sequence joins TRBV27 and TRBJ2-7; D may be TRBD1 (5 bases). The V end was cut by 6 bases, the J end by 4 bases, with 7 bases between. This CDR3 region has 11 residues. Germline V gene lookup returns CDR1 MNHEY and CDR2 SMNVEV (reference sequence). CDR3 nucleotide sequence: TGTGCCAGCAGCCAGGGTTACGAGCAGTACTTC. Translated, it gives CASSQGYEQYF.

The J gene is TRBJ1-1, the V gene TRBV27; 8 nucleotides match TRBD1. Germline loops: CDR1 MNHEY, CDR2 SMNVEV (reference sequence). The trim removed 4 bases at V and 4 bases at J, leaving 8 bases unmatched. CDR3 length equals 15 residues. Written as DNA, the CDR3 is TGTGCCAGCAGTTCCACCCGGACAGGGATCACTGAAGCTTTCTTT. Translation: CASSSTRTGITEAFF.

This chain joins TRBV5-8 and TRBJ1-2; 12 bases agree with TRBD1. Germline V gene lookup returns CDR1 SGHTS and CDR2 YDEGEE. This CDR3 has 18 amino acids. V dropped 4 bases and J dropped 4; count of bases not matched to a gene: 14. CDR3 region: CASSPGGTGGALAYGYTF. CDR3 nucleotide sequence: TGTGCCAGCAGCCCTGGTGGGACAGGGGGCGCGTTAGCCTATGGCTACACCTTC.

This chain uses TRBV7-2 with TRBJ2-1; 8 bases are a match to TRBD2. The CDR3 has 14 residues. Germline CDR1 reads SGHTA; CDR2 reads FQGNSA. J gave up 9 bases and V 4 bases, and 8 bases lay outside the gene matches. CDR3 amino acids: CASSSLAAGGEQFF. In nucleotides, the CDR3 is TGTGCCAGCAGCTCCCTAGCGGCGGGGGGTGAGCAGTTCTTC.

This chain joins TRBV2 and TRBJ1-2; 7 bases line up with TRBD1. CDR3 length: 13 residues. Germline-derived CDR1 and CDR2 are SNHLY and FYNNEI. The V segment lost 8 bases and the J segment 6 bases; nucleotides outside the gene matches: 9. CDR3 nucleotide sequence: TGTGCCAGCGCGACAGGGTTATTCGATGGCTACACCTTC. Protein sequence: CASATGLFDGYTF.

The rearrangement links TRBV28 to TRBJ2-1, with 10 nucleotides matching TRBD1. The CDR3 totals 15 residues. Germline-derived CDR1 and CDR2 are MDHEN and SYDVKM. V lost 5 bases to trimming and J lost 7 bases; unmatched junction nucleotides: 8. In DNA, the CDR3 is TGTGCCAGCAGTCCCCTCGGGGACAGGGGTAATGAGCAGTTCTTC. Its translation is CASSPLGDRGNEQFF.

This clone has a handful of counts. The chain couples TRBV29-1 to TRBJ1-1; no clear D. CDR3 length: 11 amino acids. V was pared by 8 bases and J by 12 bases, with 19 bases between. The germline V gene has CDR1 SQVTM and CDR2 ANQGSEA. The CDR3 spells CSTWSAAETFF. DNA for the CDR3: TGCAGCACATGGAGCGCCGCCGAAACTTTCTTT.

This chain uses TRBV18 with TRBJ2-7; the match to TRBD1 covers 8 bases. J lost 2 bases, V lost 4 bases, and 4 bases had no gene match. This CDR3 region has 14 residues. Germline CDR1 and CDR2: KGHSH and LQKENI. In DNA, the CDR3 is TGTGCCAGCTCACGCGAGACAGGGGCCTACGAGCAGTACTTC. Its translation: CASSRETGAYEQYF.

This clone was seen once. V gene TRBV7-9 combines with J gene TRBJ2-3; 11 nucleotides match TRBD2. Germline CDR1 SEHNR, CDR2 FQNEAQ (reference sequence). The J segment lost 5 bases and the V segment lost 7 bases, leaving 8 bases of the junction unmatched. The length of the CDR3 is 15 residues. The CDR3 DNA follows: TGTGCCAGCACCCCACTAGCGGGAGTTCGAGATACGCAGTATTTT. Translating gives CASTPLAGVRDTQYF.

This chain uses TRBV4-3 with TRBJ2-3; no clear D. The CDR3 has 15 amino acids. With 0 bases removed from V and 6 bases from J, the gap between germline ends came to 13 bases. Per germline, CDR1 LGHNA and CDR2 YSLEER. The CDR3 sequence: CASSQEYTPRDTQYF. The CDR3 nucleotides are TGCGCCAGCAGCCAAGAATATACTCCTCGGGATACGCAGTATTTT.

V gene TRBV7-3 combines with J gene TRBJ2-3; TRBD2 aligns across 9 bases. The CDR3 sequence is 16 residues long. V lost 2 bases and J lost 5; bases outside the gene matches: 8. CDR1 is SGHTA and CDR2 is FQGTGA in the germline V gene. CDR3 amino acids: CASSLRREGDRDTQYF. As DNA, the CDR3 is TGTGCCAGCAGCTTACGGCGGGAGGGCGATAGAGATACGCAGTATTTT.

This clone was seen a handful of times. The CDR3 DNA is TGCGCCAGCAGCTTGTTACAGGGGCCCTACGAGCAGTACTTC. This gives the protein CASSLLQGPYEQYF. This rearrangement joins TRBV5-1 to TRBJ2-7, with TRBD1 matching over 7 bases. Germline V gives CDR1 SGHRS, CDR2 YFSETQ. With V trimmed by 1 base and J by 2 bases, 3 bases remained unmatched. The CDR3 has 14 amino acids.

This clone was counted between two and nine times. This chain joins TRBV7-3 and TRBJ2-7; 7 nucleotides align to TRBD1. The CDR3 has 13 amino acids. Losses at the gene ends were 2 bases for V and 2 bases for J; bases not matched to a gene: 0. Germline CDR1 and CDR2: SGHTA and FQGTGA. This CDR3 is CASSLGTAYEQYF. CDR3 in DNA: TGTGCCAGCAGCTTAGGGACAGCCTACGAGCAGTACTTC. The full variable domain, with the rest looked up from reference TRBV7-3 and TRBJ2-7, is GAGVSQTPSNKVTEKGKYVELRCDPISGHTALYWYRQSLGQGPEFLIYFQGTGAADDSGLPNDRFFAVRPEGSVSTLKIQRTERGDSAVYLCASSLGTAYEQYFGPGTRLTVT.

Only a few counts were recorded for this clone. The gene calls are TRBV7-2 and TRBJ2-7, with TRBD2 as a possible D gene (5 bases). The CDR3 totals 13 residues. The V gene lost 1 base and the J gene lost 2 bases, with 6 bases spanning the gap. CDR1 and CDR2 from the germline V gene are SGHTA and FQGNSA. The CDR3 nucleotides are TGTGCCAGCAGCTTAGGCGGGCCCTACGAGCAGTACTTC. Translation: CASSLGGPYEQYF.

The chain has TRBV28 and TRBJ1-1; tentatively, D is TRBD1 (6 bases). Germline V gives CDR1 MDHEN, CDR2 SYDVKM. Trimming removed 3 bases from V and 1 base from J, with 12 bases in between. This CDR3 region has 15 residues. For the CDR3, the DNA is TGTGCCAGCAGTTTTGTATCAGGGGCGAACACTGAAGCTTTCTTT. This codes for CASSFVSGANTEAFF.

This clone was observed a handful of times. This chain connects TRBV28 to TRBJ2-2; D possibly corresponds to TRBD2 (6 bases). This CDR3 region has 15 residues. The V end lost 2 bases, the J end lost 2 bases, and 9 bases lay between the germline ends. Germline CDR1 is MDHEN and CDR2 is SYDVKM. The CDR3 region is CASSLAGLNTGELFF. CDR3 bases: TGTGCCAGCAGTTTAGCGGGACTTAACACCGGGGAGCTGTTTTTT.

This clone has only a few counts. The genes are TRBV5-1 and TRBJ2-5; 10 nucleotides line up with TRBD1. CDR3 length equals 14 residues. Trimming cost V 7 bases and J 4 bases; bases outside gene matches: 7. Germline V lookup: CDR1 SGHRS, CDR2 YFSETQ. CDR3 bases: TGCGCCAGCCGGACAGGGGGAGGAAGAGAGACCCAGTACTTC. This gives the protein CASRTGGGRETQYF.